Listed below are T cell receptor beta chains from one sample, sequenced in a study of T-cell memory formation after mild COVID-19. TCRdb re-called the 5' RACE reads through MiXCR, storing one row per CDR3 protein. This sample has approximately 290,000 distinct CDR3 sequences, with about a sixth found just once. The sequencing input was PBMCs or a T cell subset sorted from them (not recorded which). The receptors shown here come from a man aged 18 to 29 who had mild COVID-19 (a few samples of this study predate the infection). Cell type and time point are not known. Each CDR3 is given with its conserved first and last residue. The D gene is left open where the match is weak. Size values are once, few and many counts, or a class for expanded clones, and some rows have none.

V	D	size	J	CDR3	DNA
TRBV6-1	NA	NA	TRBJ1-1	CASASTFYGREAFF	TGTGCCAGCGCCTCCACATTCTATGGTCGGGAAGCTTTCTTT
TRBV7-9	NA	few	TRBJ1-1	CASSLSGGMPEAFF	TGTGCCAGCAGCCTCTCGGGCGGCATGCCTGAAGCTTTCTTT
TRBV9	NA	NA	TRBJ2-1	CASSVDWGFGNEQFF	TGTGCCAGCAGCGTAGACTGGGGTTTTGGGAATGAGCAGTTCTTC
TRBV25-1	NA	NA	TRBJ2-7	CASSEFADREGEQYF	TGTGCCAGCAGTGAATTCGCTGACAGGGAGGGCGAGCAGTACTTC
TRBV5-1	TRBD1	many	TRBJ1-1	CASSRDRWNTEAFF	TGCGCCAGCAGCCGGGACAGGTGGAACACTGAAGCTTTCTTT
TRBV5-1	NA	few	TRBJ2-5	CASSPIRGQETQYF	TGCGCCAGCAGCCCGATCAGGGGCCAAGAGACCCAGTACTTC
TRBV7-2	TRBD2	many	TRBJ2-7	CASSYNSGGPYEQYF	TGTGCCAGCAGCTATAATAGCGGGGGGCCCTACGAGCAGTACTTC
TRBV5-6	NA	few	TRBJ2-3	CASSSPRGLSTDTQYF	TGTGCCAGCAGCTCCCCCCGGGGACTGAGCACAGATACGCAGTATTTT
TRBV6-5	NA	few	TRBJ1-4	CASRTAGGGEKLFF	TGTGCCAGCAGGACAGCCGGGGGTGGTGAAAAACTGTTTTTT
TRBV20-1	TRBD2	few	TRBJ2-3	CSAPAGGGYTDTQYF	TGCAGTGCCCCAGCGGGCGGGGGATACACAGATACGCAGTATTTT
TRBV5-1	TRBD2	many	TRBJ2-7	CASSPRLAGVQEQYF	TGCGCCAGCAGCCCACGACTAGCGGGGGTTCAGGAGCAGTACTTC
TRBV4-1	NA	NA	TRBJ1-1	CASSHLPGDRGAFF	TGCGCCAGCAGCCACCTTCCAGGGGACCGAGGGGCTTTCTTT